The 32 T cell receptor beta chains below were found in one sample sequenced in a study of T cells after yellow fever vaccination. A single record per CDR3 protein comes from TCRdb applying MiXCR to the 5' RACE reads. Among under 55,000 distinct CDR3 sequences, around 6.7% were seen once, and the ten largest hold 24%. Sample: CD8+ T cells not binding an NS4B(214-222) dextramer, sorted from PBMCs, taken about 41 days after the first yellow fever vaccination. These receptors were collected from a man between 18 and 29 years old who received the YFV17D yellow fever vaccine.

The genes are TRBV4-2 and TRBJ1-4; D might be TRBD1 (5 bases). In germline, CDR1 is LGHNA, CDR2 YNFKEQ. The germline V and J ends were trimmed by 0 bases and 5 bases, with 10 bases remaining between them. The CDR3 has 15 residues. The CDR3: CASSQEGGANEKLFF. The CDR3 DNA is TGTGCCAGCAGCCAAGAAGGAGGGGCGAATGAAAAACTGTTTTTT.

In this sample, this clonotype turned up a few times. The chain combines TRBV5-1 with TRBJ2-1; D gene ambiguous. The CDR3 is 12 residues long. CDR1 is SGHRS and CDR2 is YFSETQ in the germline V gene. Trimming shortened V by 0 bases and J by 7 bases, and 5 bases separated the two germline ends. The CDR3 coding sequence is TGCGCCAGCAGCTTGGTTCTTAATGAGCAGTTCTTC. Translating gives CASSLVLNEQFF.

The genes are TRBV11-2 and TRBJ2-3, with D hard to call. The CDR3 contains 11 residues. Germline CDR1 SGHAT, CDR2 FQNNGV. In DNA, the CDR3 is TGTGCTAGCTTGAGCACAGATACGCAGTATTTT. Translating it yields CASLSTDTQYF.

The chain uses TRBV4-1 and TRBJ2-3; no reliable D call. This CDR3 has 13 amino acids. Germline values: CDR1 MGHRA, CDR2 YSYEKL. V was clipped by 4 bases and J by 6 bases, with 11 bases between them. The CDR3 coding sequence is TGCGCCAGCAGCCTACCTAGACCGGATACGCAGTATTTT. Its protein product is CASSLPRPDTQYF.

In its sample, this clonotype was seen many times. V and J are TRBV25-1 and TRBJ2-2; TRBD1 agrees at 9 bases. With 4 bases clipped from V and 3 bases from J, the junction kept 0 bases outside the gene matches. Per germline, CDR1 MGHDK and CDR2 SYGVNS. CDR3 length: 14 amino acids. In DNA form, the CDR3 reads TGTGCCAGCAGTGGGACAGGGGACACCGGGGAGCTGTTTTTT. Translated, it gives CASSGTGDTGELFF.

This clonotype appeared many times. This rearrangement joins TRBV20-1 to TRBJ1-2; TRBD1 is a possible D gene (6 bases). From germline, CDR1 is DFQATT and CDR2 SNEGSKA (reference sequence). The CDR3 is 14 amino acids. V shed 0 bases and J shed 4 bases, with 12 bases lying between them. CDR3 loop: CSARDPGEGYGYTF. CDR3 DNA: TGCAGTGCTAGAGATCCAGGGGAAGGCTATGGCTACACCTTC.

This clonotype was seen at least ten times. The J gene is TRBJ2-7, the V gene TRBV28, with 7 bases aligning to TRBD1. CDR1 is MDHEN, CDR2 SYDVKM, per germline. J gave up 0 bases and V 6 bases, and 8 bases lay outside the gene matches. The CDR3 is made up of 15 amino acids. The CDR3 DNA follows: TGTGCCAGCAGCCAAATTCAGGGGGTCTCCTACGAGCAGTACGTC. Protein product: CASSQIQGVSYEQYV.

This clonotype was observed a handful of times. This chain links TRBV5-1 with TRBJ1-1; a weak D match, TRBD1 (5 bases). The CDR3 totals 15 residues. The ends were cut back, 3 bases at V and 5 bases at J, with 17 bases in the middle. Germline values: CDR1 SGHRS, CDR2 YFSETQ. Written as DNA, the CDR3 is TGCGCCAGCAGCTCTCTGGGGGGAGGAGGAACTGAAGCTTTCTTT. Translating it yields CASSSLGGGGTEAFF.

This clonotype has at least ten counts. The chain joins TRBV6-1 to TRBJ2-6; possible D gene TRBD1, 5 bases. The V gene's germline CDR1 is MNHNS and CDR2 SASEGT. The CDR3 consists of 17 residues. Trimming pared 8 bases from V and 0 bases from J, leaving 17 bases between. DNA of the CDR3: TGTGCCAGCTGGGGCAGGATACGAATCTCTGGGGCCAACGTCCTGACTTTC. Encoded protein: CASWGRIRISGANVLTF.

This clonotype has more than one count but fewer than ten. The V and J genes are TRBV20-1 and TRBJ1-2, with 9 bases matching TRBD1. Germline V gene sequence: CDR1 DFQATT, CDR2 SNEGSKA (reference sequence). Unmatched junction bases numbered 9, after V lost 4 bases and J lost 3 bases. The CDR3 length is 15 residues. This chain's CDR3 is CSAIQGGQGYYGYTF. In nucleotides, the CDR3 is TGCAGTGCTATCCAAGGGGGACAGGGCTACTATGGCTACACCTTC.

The CDR3 DNA is TGCAGTGCTAGTCGGAGGGATTATGGCTACACCTTC. Its translation: CSASRRDYGYTF. The chain couples TRBV20-1 to TRBJ1-2, with unresolved D. The germline V gene has CDR1 DFQATT and CDR2 SNEGSKA (reference sequence). This CDR3 has 12 residues. V was pared by 3 bases and J by 5 bases, with 10 bases between.

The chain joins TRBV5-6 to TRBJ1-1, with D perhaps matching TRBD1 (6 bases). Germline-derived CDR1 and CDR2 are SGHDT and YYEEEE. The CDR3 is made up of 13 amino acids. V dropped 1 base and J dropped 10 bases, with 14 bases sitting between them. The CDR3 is CASSLLGQRIAFF. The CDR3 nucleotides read TGTGCCAGCAGCTTGTTAGGACAGCGGATAGCTTTCTTT.

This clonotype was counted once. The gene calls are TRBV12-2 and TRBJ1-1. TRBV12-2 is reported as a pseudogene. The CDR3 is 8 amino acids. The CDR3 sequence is CASRFPFF. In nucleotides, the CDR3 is TGTGCAAGTCGCTTCCCTTTCTTT.

The DNA for the CDR3 is TGTGCCAGCAGCTTAGGGGGACTAGCGAGGAAACCAGATACGCAGTATTTT. It specifies CASSLGGLARKPDTQYF. This chain uses TRBV7-8 with TRBJ2-3; 10 nucleotides line up with TRBD2. After removal of 1 base from V and 4 bases from J, the junction contained 8 bases not matched to a gene. The V gene's germline CDR1 is SGHVS and CDR2 FQNEAQ. CDR3 size: 17 residues.

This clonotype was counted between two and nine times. The CDR3 DNA sequence: TGTGCCAGTAGAGATCCCGCGGGGGTTCAGCCCCAGCATTTT. Its protein product is CASRDPAGVQPQHF. This rearrangement joins TRBV19 to TRBJ1-5; D perhaps matches TRBD1 (5 bases). Germline values: CDR1 LNHDA, CDR2 SQIVND (reference sequence). V was cut by 6 bases and J by 6 bases, with 15 bases left in between. CDR3 size: 14 residues. The full variable domain, rest sourced from reference TRBV19 and TRBJ1-5, is DGGITQSPKYLFRKEGQNVTLSCEQNLNHDAMYWYRQDPGQGLRLIYYSQIVNDFQKGDIAEGYSVSREKKESFPLTVTSAQKNPTAFYLCASRDPAGVQPQHFGDGTRLSIL.

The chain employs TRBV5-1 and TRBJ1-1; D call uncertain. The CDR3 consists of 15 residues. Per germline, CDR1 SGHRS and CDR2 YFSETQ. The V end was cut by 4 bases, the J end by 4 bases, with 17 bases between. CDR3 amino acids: CASSTAGMLITEAFF. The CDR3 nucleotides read TGCGCCAGCAGCACGGCCGGAATGTTGATCACTGAAGCTTTCTTT.

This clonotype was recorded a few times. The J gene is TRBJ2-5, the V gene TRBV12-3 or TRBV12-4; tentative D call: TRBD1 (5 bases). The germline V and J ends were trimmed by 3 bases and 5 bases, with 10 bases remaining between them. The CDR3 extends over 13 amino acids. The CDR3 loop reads CASSFDSAETQYF. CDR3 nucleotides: TGTGCCAGCAGTTTCGACAGTGCGGAGACCCAGTACTTC.

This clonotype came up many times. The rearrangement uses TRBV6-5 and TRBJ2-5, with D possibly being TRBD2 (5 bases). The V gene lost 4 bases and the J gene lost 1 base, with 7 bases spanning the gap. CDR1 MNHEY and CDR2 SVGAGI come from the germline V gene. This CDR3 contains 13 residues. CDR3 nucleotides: TGTGCCAGCAGTTCGGGGAGCCAAGAGACCCAGTACTTC. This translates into CASSSGSQETQYF.

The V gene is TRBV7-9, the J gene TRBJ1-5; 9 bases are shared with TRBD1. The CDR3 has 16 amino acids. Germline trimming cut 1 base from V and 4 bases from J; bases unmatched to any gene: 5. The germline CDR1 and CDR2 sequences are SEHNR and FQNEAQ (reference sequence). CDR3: CASSLVETGGNQPQHF. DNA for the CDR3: TGTGCCAGCAGCTTAGTCGAGACAGGGGGAAATCAGCCCCAGCATTTT.

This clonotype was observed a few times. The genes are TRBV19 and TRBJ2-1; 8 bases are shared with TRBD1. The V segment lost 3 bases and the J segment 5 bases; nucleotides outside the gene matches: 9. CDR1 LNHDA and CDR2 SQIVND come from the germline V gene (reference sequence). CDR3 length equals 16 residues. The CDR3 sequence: CASSIPETGEHNEQFF. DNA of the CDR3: TGTGCCAGTAGTATTCCGGAGACAGGGGAGCACAATGAGCAGTTCTTC.

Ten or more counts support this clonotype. CDR3 DNA sequence: TGCGCCAGCAGCCAAGCCCCAGGGGGCCTCTACGAGCAGTACGTC. Its protein product is CASSQAPGGLYEQYV. This rearrangement joins TRBV4-1 to TRBJ2-7, with 8 nucleotides matching TRBD1. Germline loops: CDR1 MGHRA, CDR2 YSYEKL. Trimming at V came to 1 base and at J to 3 bases, leaving 5 bases not matched to a gene. The CDR3 is 15 amino acids.

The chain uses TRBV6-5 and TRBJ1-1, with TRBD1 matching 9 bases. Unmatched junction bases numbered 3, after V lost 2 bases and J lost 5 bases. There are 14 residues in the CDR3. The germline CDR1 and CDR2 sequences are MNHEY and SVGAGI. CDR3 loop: CASSYDRGDTEAFF. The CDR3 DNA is TGTGCCAGCAGTTACGACAGGGGGGATACTGAAGCTTTCTTT.

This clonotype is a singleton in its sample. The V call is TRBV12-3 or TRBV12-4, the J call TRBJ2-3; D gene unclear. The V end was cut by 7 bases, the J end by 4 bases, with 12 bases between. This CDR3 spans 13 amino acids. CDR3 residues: CASNSRYADTQYF. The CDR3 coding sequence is TGTGCCAGCAATAGCCGATACGCAGATACGCAGTATTTT.

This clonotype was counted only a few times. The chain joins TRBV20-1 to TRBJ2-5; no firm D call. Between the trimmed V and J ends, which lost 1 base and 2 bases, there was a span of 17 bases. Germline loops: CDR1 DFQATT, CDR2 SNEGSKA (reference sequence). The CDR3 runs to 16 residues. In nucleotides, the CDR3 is TGCAGTGCTAGAGTACCCCGTTGGGCACTGCAAGAGACCCAGTACTTC. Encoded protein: CSARVPRWALQETQYF.

CDR3 sequence reads: CASAFRSQDTQYF. Written as DNA, the CDR3 is TGTGCCAGCGCCTTCCGCTCCCAAGATACGCAGTATTTT. The chain recombines TRBV6-4 with TRBJ2-3; D call uncertain. The germline V and J ends were trimmed by 8 bases and 5 bases, with 14 bases remaining between them. The CDR3 sequence is 13 residues long. Germline loops: CDR1 MRHNA, CDR2 SNTAGT.

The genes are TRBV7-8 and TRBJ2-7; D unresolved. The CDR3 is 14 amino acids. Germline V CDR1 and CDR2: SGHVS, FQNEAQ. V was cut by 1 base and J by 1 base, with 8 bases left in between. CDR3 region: CASSLVGISYEQYF. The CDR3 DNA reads TGTGCCAGCAGCTTAGTCGGCATTTCCTACGAGCAGTACTTC. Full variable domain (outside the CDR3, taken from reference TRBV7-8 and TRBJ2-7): GAGVSQSPRYKVAKRGQDVALRCDPISGHVSLFWYQQALGQGPEFLTYFQNEAQLDKSGLPSDRFFAERPEGSVSTLKIQRTQQEDSAVYLCASSLVGISYEQYFGPGTRLTVT.

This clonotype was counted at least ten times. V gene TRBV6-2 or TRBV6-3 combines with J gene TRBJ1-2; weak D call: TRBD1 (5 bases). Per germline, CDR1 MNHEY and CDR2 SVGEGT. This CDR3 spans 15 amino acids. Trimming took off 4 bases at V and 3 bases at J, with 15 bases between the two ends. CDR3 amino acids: CASSFPGRGDYGYTF. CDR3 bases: TGTGCCAGCAGTTTCCCGGGAAGGGGAGACTATGGCTACACCTTC.

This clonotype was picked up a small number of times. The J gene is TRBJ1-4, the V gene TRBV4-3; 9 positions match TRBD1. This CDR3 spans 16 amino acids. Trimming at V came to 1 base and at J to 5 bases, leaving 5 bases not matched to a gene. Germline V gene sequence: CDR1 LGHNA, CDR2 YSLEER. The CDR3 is CASSQAPGTGNEKLFF. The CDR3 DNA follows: TGCGCCAGCAGCCAAGCCCCCGGGACAGGGAATGAAAAACTGTTTTTT.

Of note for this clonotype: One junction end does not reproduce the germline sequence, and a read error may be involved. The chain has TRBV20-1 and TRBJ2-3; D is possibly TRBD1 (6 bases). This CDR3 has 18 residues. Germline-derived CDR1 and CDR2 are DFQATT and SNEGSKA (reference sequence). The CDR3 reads CCARDFLKTGTSTDTQYF. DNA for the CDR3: TGCTGTGCTAGAGATTTTTTAAAGACAGGAACTAGCACAGATACGCAGTATTTT.

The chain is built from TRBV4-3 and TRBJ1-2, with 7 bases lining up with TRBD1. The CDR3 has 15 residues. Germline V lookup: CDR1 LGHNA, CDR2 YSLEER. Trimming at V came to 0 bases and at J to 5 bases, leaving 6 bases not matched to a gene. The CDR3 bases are TGCGCCAGCAGCCAAGAACCAGGGGGGAGATATGGCTACACCTTC. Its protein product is CASSQEPGGRYGYTF.

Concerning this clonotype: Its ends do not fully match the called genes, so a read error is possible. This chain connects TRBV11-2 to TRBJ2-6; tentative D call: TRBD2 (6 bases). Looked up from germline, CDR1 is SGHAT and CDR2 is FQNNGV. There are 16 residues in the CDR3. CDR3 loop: CVSSPGTSSGANVLTF. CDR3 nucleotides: TGTGTCAGCAGCCCCGGGACTTCCTCTGGGGCCAACGTCCTGACTTTC.

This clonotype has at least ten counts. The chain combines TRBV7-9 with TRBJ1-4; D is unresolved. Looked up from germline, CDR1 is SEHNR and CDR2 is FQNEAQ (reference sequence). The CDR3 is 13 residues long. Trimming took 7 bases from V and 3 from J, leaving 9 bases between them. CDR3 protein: CASTNNPNEKLFF. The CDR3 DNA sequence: TGTGCCAGCACCAACAATCCTAATGAAAAACTGTTTTTT.